Reported below is one T cell receptor (beta chain). Germline assignment: CDR1 GTSNPN and CDR2 SVGIG (reference sequence). The length of the CDR3 is 13 residues. The V end lost 1 base, the J end lost 2 bases, and 9 bases lay between the germline ends. The data are from a study of blood T cell repertoires in COVID-19. Study overall: Samples taken during acute and convalescent COVID-19 were collected in the United States, Italy and Spain. Nucleic acid was either cDNA or gDNA, and it came from T cells, B-cell-depleted T cells, or PBMCs.

Authors' analysis steps: Amplification of reference gene primers provided the estimated nucleated cell counts. Sequencing was performed with immunoSEQ multiplex PCR; in TCRdb, only in-frame clones are kept and a portion is missing. V, J and clone size were drawn from that table, and D and trimming were deduced from the DNA. The sample lists a few hundred thousand clones; more than 75% were seen once. Sequencing was performed on peripheral blood. The rearrangement links TRBV30 to TRBJ2-7; a possible D gene is TRBD2 (6 bases). The TCR was taken from a man over 45 who had recovered from COVID-19. Written as DNA, the CDR3 is TGTGCCTGGAGTGAGGTAGCGGCCTACGAGCAGTACTTC. It yields the protein CAWSEVAAYEQYF.